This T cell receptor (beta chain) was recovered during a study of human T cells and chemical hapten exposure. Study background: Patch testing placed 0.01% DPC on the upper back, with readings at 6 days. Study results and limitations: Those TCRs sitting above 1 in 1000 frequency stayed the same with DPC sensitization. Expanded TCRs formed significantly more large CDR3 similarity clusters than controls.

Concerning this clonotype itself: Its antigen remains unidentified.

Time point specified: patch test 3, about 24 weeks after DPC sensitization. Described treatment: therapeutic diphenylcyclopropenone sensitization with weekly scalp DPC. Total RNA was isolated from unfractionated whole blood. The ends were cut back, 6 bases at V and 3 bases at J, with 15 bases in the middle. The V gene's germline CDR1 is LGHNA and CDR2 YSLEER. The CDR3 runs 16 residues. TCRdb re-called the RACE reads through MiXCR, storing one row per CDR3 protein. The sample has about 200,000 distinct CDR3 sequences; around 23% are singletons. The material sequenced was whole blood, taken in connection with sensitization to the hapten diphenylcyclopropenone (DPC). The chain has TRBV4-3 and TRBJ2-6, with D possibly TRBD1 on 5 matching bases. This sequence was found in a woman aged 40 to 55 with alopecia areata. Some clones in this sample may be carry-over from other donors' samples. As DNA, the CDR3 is TGCGCCAGCAGTAGGGCAGCCAGGGTTGGGGCCAACGTCCTGACTTTC. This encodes CASSRAARVGANVLTF.